Below, 25 T cell receptor beta chains from the same sample are listed, as sequenced in a study of T cell repertoires in cytomegalovirus infection. TCRdb re-analysed the reads in MiXCR, keeping a single row per CDR3 protein. The data show around 770,000 distinct CDR3 sequences, almost 30% seen once. Their target antigens are unknown. The source material was cultured CD8+ T cells from PBMCs, sampled from culture after CMV antigen stimulation. These receptors were collected from a human donor in good health (CMV status not recorded). Some clones in this sample may be carry-over from other donors' samples.

This clonotype was counted only a few times. CDR3 coding DNA: TGTGCCAGCAGTTTTGGAATCACCGGGGAGCTGTTTTTT. Amino acid sequence: CASSFGITGELFF. The rearrangement links TRBV27 to TRBJ2-2; D not resolved. Germline loops: CDR1 MNHEY, CDR2 SMNVEV (reference sequence). The CDR3 runs 13 residues. Deletions cut 3 bases from V and 4 bases from J, with 6 bases between.

This sequence joins TRBV7-9 and TRBJ1-5; possibly TRBD1 for D (6 bases). Germline loops: CDR1 SEHNR, CDR2 FQNEAQ (reference sequence). The CDR3 consists of 15 residues. V was trimmed by 2 bases and J by 5 bases, leaving 13 bases between them. DNA of the CDR3: TGTGCCAGCAGCTTATCAGGGGAAGGGGATCAGCCCCAGCATTTT. Residues: CASSLSGEGDQPQHF.

This clonotype was recorded many times. The chain joins TRBV7-8 to TRBJ2-3; D is perhaps TRBD2 (6 bases). Germline V gene sequence: CDR1 SGHVS, CDR2 FQNEAQ. The CDR3 is made up of 14 amino acids. V was shortened by 5 bases and J by 0 bases, with 9 bases between the two germline ends. CDR3 residues: CASSPLASTDTQYF. The CDR3 nucleotides are TGTGCCAGCAGCCCACTAGCTAGCACAGATACGCAGTATTTT.

This chain connects TRBV12-3 or TRBV12-4 to TRBJ2-1; 12 bases agree with TRBD2. The CDR3 has 19 residues. V trimming: 6 bases; J trimming: 2 bases; junction bases outside the gene matches: 14. The CDR3 DNA is TGTGCCAGCAGCCCCGGACGGACTAGCGGGGCGCAGACCTACAATGAGCAGTTCTTC. This gives the protein CASSPGRTSGAQTYNEQFF.

This clonotype was observed a few times. V usage is TRBV6-1 and J usage is TRBJ1-1; D perhaps matches TRBD1 (6 bases). Germline CDR1 MNHNS, CDR2 SASEGT. This CDR3 comprises 16 residues. Trimming removed 7 bases from V and 1 base from J, with 19 bases in between. CDR3 nucleotide sequence: TGTGCCAGCACCGGGGGCAGCGGCCTATCGAACACTGAAGCTTTCTTT. Translation gives CASTGGSGLSNTEAFF.

The rearrangement uses TRBV5-6 and TRBJ1-2, with D perhaps matching TRBD1 (5 bases). This CDR3 spans 16 amino acids. Germline assignment: CDR1 SGHDT and CDR2 YYEEEE. The ends were cut back, 4 bases at V and 4 bases at J, with 20 bases in the middle. The CDR3 DNA reads TGTGCCAGCAGCACCCCGGTTGTGGGACTATTCTATGGCTACACCTTC. Its protein is CASSTPVVGLFYGYTF.

This clonotype was found once. V gene TRBV15 combines with J gene TRBJ2-6; tentative D call: TRBD2 (6 bases). This CDR3 spans 17 amino acids. CDR1 LNHNV and CDR2 YYDKDF come from the germline V gene (reference sequence). The V gene lost 6 bases and the J gene lost 0 bases, with 15 bases spanning the gap. Written as DNA, the CDR3 is TGTGCCACCAGTTCAAAGCGGGTGAGCTCTGGGGCCAACGTCCTGACTTTC. This translates into CATSSKRVSSGANVLTF.

Only a few counts were recorded for this clonotype. The rearrangement joins TRBV27 to TRBJ2-7, with a weak D call TRBD1 (5 bases). This CDR3 contains 10 residues. Trimming took 8 bases from V and 5 from J, leaving 7 bases between them. Germline V gives CDR1 MNHEY, CDR2 SMNVEV (reference sequence). CDR3: CASGHNEQYF. The CDR3, as DNA: TGTGCCAGCGGACATAACGAGCAGTACTTC.

This clonotype was seen only a few times. V usage is TRBV3-1 and J usage is TRBJ2-7, with TRBD2 matching over 11 bases. Germline CDR1 and CDR2: LGHDT and YNNKEL (reference sequence). The CDR3 sequence is 16 residues long. V gave up 4 bases and J gave up 1 base; unmatched junction bases: 6. The CDR3 loop is CASSPWTSGYSYEQYF. The DNA of the CDR3 is TGTGCCAGCAGCCCTTGGACTAGCGGGTATTCCTACGAGCAGTACTTC.

The V call is TRBV7-9, the J call TRBJ2-7; D might be TRBD1 (6 bases). Germline values: CDR1 SEHNR, CDR2 FQNEAQ (reference sequence). V was cut by 5 bases and J by 3 bases, with 11 bases left in between. The CDR3 extends over 13 amino acids. CDR3 in amino acids: CASSPGTRYEQYV. The CDR3 coding sequence is TGTGCCAGCAGCCCCGGGACACGCTACGAGCAGTACGTC.

In this sample, this clonotype turned up a few times. The V call is TRBV5-6, the J call TRBJ1-4; D uncertain. This CDR3 region has 14 residues. V lost 4 bases to trimming and J lost 8 bases, with 15 bases between them. CDR1 is SGHDT, CDR2 YYEEEE, per germline. CDR3 residues: CASSPTPAWEKLFF. The CDR3 nucleotides read TGTGCCAGCAGCCCGACACCGGCCTGGGAAAAACTGTTTTTT.

This clonotype was counted at least ten times. The chain employs TRBV7-6 and TRBJ2-1; D not resolved. Germline V gene lookup returns CDR1 SGHVS and CDR2 FNYEAQ. The germline V and J ends were trimmed by 2 bases and 0 bases, with 11 bases remaining between them. This CDR3 has 16 amino acids. The CDR3: CASSLRLDSSYNEQFF. The CDR3 bases are TGTGCCAGCAGCTTACGACTCGATTCCTCCTACAATGAGCAGTTCTTC. Supplemented by reference TRBV7-6 and TRBJ2-1, the full variable domain reads GAGVSQSPRYKVTKRGQDVALRCDPISGHVSLYWYRQALGQGPEFLTYFNYEAQQDKSGLPNDRFSAERPEGSISTLTIQRTEQRDSAMYRCASSLRLDSSYNEQFFGPGTRLTVL.

This chain connects TRBV6-5 to TRBJ2-1, with 15 bases lining up with TRBD2. This CDR3 comprises 17 residues. The J segment lost 0 bases and the V segment lost 6 bases, leaving 3 bases of the junction unmatched. The germline V gene encodes CDR1 MNHEY and CDR2 SVGAGI. The CDR3 DNA follows: TGTGCCAGCAGAGGGACTAGCGGGGGGAACTCCTACAATGAGCAGTTCTTC. It specifies CASRGTSGGNSYNEQFF.

The table lists this clonotype with a count of one. The V and J genes are TRBV7-9 and TRBJ2-7, with TRBD2 identical over 7 bases. Trimming removed 6 bases from V and 2 bases from J; junction bases left unmatched: 4. CDR1 is SEHNR, CDR2 FQNEAQ, per germline (reference sequence). This CDR3 has 13 residues. The CDR3 sequence is CASRLAGAYEQYF. CDR3 nucleotide sequence: TGTGCCAGCAGGTTGGCGGGGGCCTACGAGCAGTACTTC.

The rearrangement uses TRBV4-3 and TRBJ1-1; D is undetermined. Trimming shortened V by 1 base and J by 3 bases, and 12 bases separated the two germline ends. In germline, CDR1 is LGHNA, CDR2 YSLEER. The CDR3 contains 15 residues. The CDR3 sequence: CASSQGPATHTEAFF. In nucleotides, the CDR3 is TGCGCCAGCAGCCAAGGGCCGGCTACCCACACTGAAGCTTTCTTT.

This clonotype was counted only a few times. The V call is TRBV6-6, the J call TRBJ1-5; D unresolved. This CDR3 is 17 amino acids long. The V and J ends lost 6 bases and 4 bases respectively, with 22 bases between them. The germline V gene encodes CDR1 MNHNY and CDR2 SVGAGI (reference sequence). The CDR3 is CASSLPGIRERNQPQHF. CDR3 nucleotides: TGTGCCAGCAGCCTACCGGGGATCCGGGAGCGTAATCAGCCCCAGCATTTT.

This chain uses TRBV3-1 with TRBJ1-1; TRBD1 might be the D (5 bases). The ends were cut back, 4 bases at V and 1 base at J, with 13 bases in the middle. The CDR3 runs 15 residues. Per the germline V gene, CDR1 is LGHDT and CDR2 is YNNKEL (reference sequence). CDR3 bases: TGTGCCAGCAGCCCGAAAGGGGCCTGGAACACTGAAGCTTTCTTT. Translated, it gives CASSPKGAWNTEAFF.

The chain recombines TRBV6-6 with TRBJ2-4; 9 bases align to TRBD1. CDR3 length: 17 amino acids. Per the germline V gene, CDR1 is MNHNY and CDR2 is SVGAGI (reference sequence). The ends lost 4 bases at V and 1 base at J; junction bases unmatched: 8. CDR3 sequence: CASSLTLGTGAKNIQYF. The CDR3 DNA reads as TGTGCCAGCAGTTTGACCCTCGGGACAGGGGCCAAAAACATTCAGTACTTC.

The chain links TRBV4-3 to TRBJ1-2; 7 bases line up with TRBD1. CDR3 length: 13 residues. In germline, CDR1 is LGHNA, CDR2 YSLEER. The V gene end was trimmed by 5 bases and the J gene end by 8 bases; junction bases not matched to a gene: 8. CDR3 in amino acids: CASSGGDRRGYTF. The CDR3 DNA follows: TGCGCCAGCAGCGGAGGGGACAGACGAGGCTACACCTTC.

The chain has TRBV4-2 and TRBJ1-1, with D perhaps TRBD1 (6 bases). Between the trimmed V and J ends, which lost 4 bases and 4 bases, there was a span of 16 bases. Germline-derived CDR1 and CDR2 are LGHNA and YNFKEQ. The CDR3 contains 15 residues. The CDR3 DNA follows: TGTGCCAGCAGCCCCTGGGGGGCAGGGACCACTGAAGCTTTCTTT. As protein: CASSPWGAGTTEAFF.

This clonotype occurred a few times. This rearrangement joins TRBV27 to TRBJ2-3, with 10 bases fitting TRBD2. With V trimmed by 7 bases and J by 1 base, 5 bases remained unmatched. Per the germline V gene, CDR1 is MNHEY and CDR2 is SMNVEV (reference sequence). This CDR3 contains 15 residues. The DNA of the CDR3 is TGTGCCAGCACTCGGACTAGCGGTCGCACAGATACGCAGTATTTT. Protein product: CASTRTSGRTDTQYF.

CDR3 amino acids: CASSFDSPDNEQFF. The CDR3 bases are TGTGCCAGCAGCTTTGACTCGCCAGACAATGAGCAGTTCTTC. The chain joins TRBV11-2 to TRBJ2-1; D unresolved. The germline CDR1 and CDR2 sequences are SGHAT and FQNNGV. V lost 3 bases and J lost 5, with 11 bases in between. The CDR3 consists of 14 residues.

The chain uses TRBV28 and TRBJ2-5; 8 nucleotides line up with TRBD2. The CDR3 covers 16 residues. The germline V gene encodes CDR1 MDHEN and CDR2 SYDVKM. The J segment lost 2 bases and the V segment lost 6 bases, leaving 11 bases of the junction unmatched. The CDR3 coding sequence is TGTGCCAGCAGCTCCCTTGACGGGGGGGTGCAAGAGACCCAGTACTTC. This encodes CASSSLDGGVQETQYF.

The gene calls are TRBV25-1 and TRBJ2-2, with 7 bases that match TRBD2. CDR1 is MGHDK and CDR2 is SYGVNS in the germline V gene. V dropped 6 bases and J dropped 5; count of bases not matched to a gene: 6. This CDR3 has 14 residues. The CDR3 protein is CASSAWGGTGELFF. The DNA of the CDR3 is TGTGCCAGCAGCGCCTGGGGGGGGACCGGGGAGCTGTTTTTT.

This clonotype was observed many times. J is TRBJ2-3 and V is TRBV7-2, with 9 nucleotides matching TRBD2. The CDR3 contains 17 residues. V lost 5 bases and J lost 2; bases outside the gene matches: 11. The germline CDR1 and CDR2 sequences are SGHTA and FQGNSA. The chain's CDR3 is CASSPLKAGGPTDTQYF. CDR3 DNA sequence: TGTGCCAGCAGCCCCCTTAAAGCGGGGGGTCCCACAGATACGCAGTATTTT.